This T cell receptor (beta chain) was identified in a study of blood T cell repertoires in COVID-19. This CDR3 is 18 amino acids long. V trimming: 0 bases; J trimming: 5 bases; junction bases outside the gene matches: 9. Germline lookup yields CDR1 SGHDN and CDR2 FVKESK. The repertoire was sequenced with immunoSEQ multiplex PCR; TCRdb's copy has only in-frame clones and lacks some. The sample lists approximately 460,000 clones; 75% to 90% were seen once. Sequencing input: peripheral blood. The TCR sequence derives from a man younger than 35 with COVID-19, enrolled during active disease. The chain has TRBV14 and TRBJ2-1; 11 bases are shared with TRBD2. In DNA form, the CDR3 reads TGTGCCAGCAGCCAAGATCTGATTGAACTAGCGGGAGACAATGAGCAGTTCTTC. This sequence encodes CASSQDLIELAGDNEQFF.